This record covers a single TCR beta chain. Which antigen it targets is not known. No base qualities exist here, and no much larger clone lies one base off it. The germline V gene (reference sequence) sets CDR1 to GTSNPN and CDR2 to SVGIG. Clipping removes 3 bases from V and 15 bases from J, with 16 as the unmatched junction base count. Inclusive of the bounding cysteine and phenylalanine, the CDR3 is 14 residues long. CDR3 DNA is the only sequence kept; it has 42 bases, read in frame from the first base. The sample belongs to a study of blood T cell repertoires in COVID-19 (dated by TCRdb to about 2020). Regarding the research as a whole: Collaborator samples came from the United States, Italy and Spain and covered acute and convalescent phases of COVID-19. Subjects who had been exposed to COVID-19, were actively infected with it, or had recovered from it provided the deeply sampled blood TCRbeta repertoires that made up the dataset. The samples were drawn from two sources: the first 160 participants of the ongoing ImmuneRACE study, and fewer than 1,500 subjects contributed by 6 global collaborators. HLA class I and class II types, where available, came from metadata supplied by the sample provider rather than from assay-based typing. The sample metadata nearly always contained a de-identified subject ID, COVID-19 status, age in years and sex. The material from the prospective study consisted of cDNA or gDNA derived from T cells, B-cell-depleted T cells, or PBMCs. The repertoires were released in a freely available public database intended as a resource for research on the immune response to SARS-CoV-2.

What the authors observed across the whole study: The amount of clinical and demographic metadata varied by source and participant and was provided uncurated.

Whole blood was collected in K2EDTA tubes by collaborating institutions according to the institutions' own protocols. For TCRbeta analysis, collaborator samples were shipped as frozen whole blood, as isolated PBMCs, or as DNA extracted from either sample type. TCRbeta CDR3 regions were amplified from genomic DNA using the immunoSEQ Assay, a bias-controlled multiplex PCR. As for how the authors treated the data: The number of nucleated cells in each sample was estimated from the amplification of reference gene primers within the assay. To quantify the absolute abundance of each unique TCRbeta CDR3 rearrangement, sequence reads were collapsed and filtered. For each sample, productive Simpson clonality was calculated as the square root of Simpson's diversity index across productive rearrangements. TCRdb re-hosts the immuneACCESS table, in-frame sequences only. Its copies lack some clones; in the studies checked, an unresolved V gene accounts for under half of them, and the cause for the rest is not known. From that table come the V and J calls and clone size; the DNA was used to work out D and trimming. This sample holds roughly 670,000 clones; about 87% were observed only once. The ten most abundant clones make up 0.2% to 0.3% of the sample.

The specimen was peripheral blood. The chain uses TRBV30 and TRBJ1-4, with 7 junctional bases fitting TRBD1. This TCR came from a young woman with acute or convalescent COVID-19. The DNA reads TGTGCCTGGAGATACCCCGGGACAGCCGGGGAGGTGTTTTTT. This gives the protein CAWRYPGTAGEVFF.